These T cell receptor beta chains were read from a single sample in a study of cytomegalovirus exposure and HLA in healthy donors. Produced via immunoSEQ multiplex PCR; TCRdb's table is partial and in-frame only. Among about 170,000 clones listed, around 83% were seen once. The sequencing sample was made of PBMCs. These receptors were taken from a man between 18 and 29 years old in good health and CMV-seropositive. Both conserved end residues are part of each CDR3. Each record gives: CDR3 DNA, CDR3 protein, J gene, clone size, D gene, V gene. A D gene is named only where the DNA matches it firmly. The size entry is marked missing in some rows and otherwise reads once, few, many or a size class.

TGTGCCAGCAGTAGTACCGGGACAGGGAATGGCTACACCTTC CASSSTGTGNGYTF TRBJ1-2 once TRBD1 TRBV7-9
TGTGCCAGCAGCTCCCCCCGGGGGGAGTGGGAGACCCAGTACTTC CASSSPRGEWETQYF TRBJ2-5 few TRBD2 TRBV7-9
TGTGCCAGCAGCTTAGAGACAGGGAGTAATTCACCCCTCCACTTT CASSLETGSNSPLHF TRBJ1-6 . TRBD1 TRBV7-2
TGTGCCAGCAGTGCCGGGACAGGGCCCTATGGCTACACCTTC CASSAGTGPYGYTF TRBJ1-2 . TRBD1 TRBV2
TGTGCCAGCAGCGTAACGGGGGGGGTCATCAATGAGCAGTTCTTC CASSVTGGVINEQFF TRBJ2-1 . TRBD2 TRBV9
TGTGCCAGTAGTATTCCCCCAGAACGGGAACCCCTCAGGTATGGCTACACCTTC CASSIPPEREPLRYGYTF TRBJ1-2 . . TRBV19
TGTGCCAGCAGCGCGTCGGGGGGGCTGGGCGGGGAGCTGTTTTTT CASSASGGLGGELFF TRBJ2-2 . TRBD2 TRBV9
TGTGCCACCGAGGCCCGGCCTCGGGAGACCCAGTACTTC CATEARPRETQYF TRBJ2-5 . . TRBV6-1
TGTGCCAGCAGAGGGGGGGACAGGGACTTGTCAGGCTACACCTTC CASRGGDRDLSGYTF TRBJ1-2 . TRBD1 TRBV6-5
TGTGCCAGCAGCTTAGGTCTGGCAGTTGAAGCTTTCTTT CASSLGLAVEAFF TRBJ1-1 few . TRBV11-3
TGTGCCAGCAGCTTACTCAGGGGGTTCACTAACTATGGCTACACCTTC CASSLLRGFTNYGYTF TRBJ1-2 . TRBD1 TRBV5-6
TGTGCCAGCAGCTTAGGTCAGGGAGGGACGGCTTTCTTT CASSLGQGGTAFF TRBJ1-1 once . TRBV11-3
TGTGCCAGCAGCTTGGAGGAGAGGGGGTGGACTGGAAACACCATATATTTT CASSLEERGWTGNTIYF TRBJ1-3 . . TRBV7-8
TGTGCCCCCCTAGGGGTGAACACTGAAGCTTTCTTT CAPLGVNTEAFF TRBJ1-1 . . TRBV2
TGTGCCAGCAGCTGGGCCTCCCCTAATGAAAAACTGTTTTTT CASSWASPNEKLFF TRBJ1-4 . . TRBV7-6
TGTGCCAGCAGTATCTCTAGCGGCGGCACAGATACGCAGTATTTT CASSISSGGTDTQYF TRBJ2-3 . TRBD2 TRBV27
TGTGCCAGCACCCAAGTAGGGACTAGCGGGGTCATTAGCACAGATACGCAGTATTTT CASTQVGTSGVISTDTQYF TRBJ2-3 . TRBD2 TRBV5-4
TGCGCCAGCATGGGCTCTCCGGGGGATTCACCCCTCCACTTT CASMGSPGDSPLHF TRBJ1-6 . . TRBV5-1
TGCGCCAGCAGTGATCCTAGCTCCTACAATGAGCAGTTCTTC CASSDPSSYNEQFF TRBJ2-1 . . TRBV5-1
TGTGCCAGCAGCTTAAACCCTGCGGGGGGGGTTTACAATGAGCAGTTCTTC CASSLNPAGGVYNEQFF TRBJ2-1 few TRBD2 TRBV11-1
TGTGCTAGTGGTTTCGGGACAGGGAACACCGGGGAGCTGTTTTTT CASGFGTGNTGELFF TRBJ2-2 . TRBD1 TRBV12-5
TGTGCCAGCAGTTACTCGGGGACAGTAGGAAACACCATATATTTT CASSYSGTVGNTIYF TRBJ1-3 . TRBD1 TRBV6-6
TGTGCCAGCAGCTTAGGGGGAGGCGGGGGGTTCTACAATGAGCAGTTCTTC CASSLGGGGGFYNEQFF TRBJ2-1 few TRBD2 TRBV11-3
TGTGCCAGCAGTTCGCACAGGGGTCTAGCCAAAAACATTCAGTACTTC CASSSHRGLAKNIQYF TRBJ2-4 . TRBD1 TRBV6-5
TGTGCCAGCAGCTCTGGGACTTCCTCCTACGAGCAGTACTTC CASSSGTSSYEQYF TRBJ2-7 . . TRBV9
TGCGCCAGCAGCCAAGTGGAGGTGGGGTTCCTAGGGCCTGGGGCCAACGTCCTGACTTTC CASSQVEVGFLGPGANVLTF TRBJ2-6 . . TRBV4-3
TGTGCCAGCAGCTTGCTAGGGGGAGAGACCCAGTACTTC CASSLLGGETQYF TRBJ2-5 . . TRBV5-4
TGCGCCAGCAGCGAAAGGGGCTACAATGAGCAGTTCTTC CASSERGYNEQFF TRBJ2-1 . . TRBV5-1
TGCGCCAGCAGCTGGGGGAGCGGGGGCGAGCAGTACTTC CASSWGSGGEQYF TRBJ2-7 few TRBD2 TRBV4-3
TGCGCCAGCAGCCCGTCTGGGGCCAACGTCCTGACTTTC CASSPSGANVLTF TRBJ2-6 . . TRBV4-3
TGTGCCAGCAGCTTAGTGGGGAGGGCCACTGAAGCTTTCTTT CASSLVGRATEAFF TRBJ1-1 . . TRBV7-9
TGTGCCAGCAGGCTGGGACAGTCGACTGAAGCTTTCTTT CASRLGQSTEAFF TRBJ1-1 . TRBD1 TRBV5-5
TGTGCCAGCAGCTTAGCCATCCGGACTGAAGCTTTCTTT CASSLAIRTEAFF TRBJ1-1 . . TRBV7-2
TGTGCCAGCAGCCAGGGGGCGGGTGCAACAGATACGCAGTATTTT CASSQGAGATDTQYF TRBJ2-3 . TRBD1 TRBV2
TGTGCCAGCAGTTACTCGGAGCGGGGGGGAGGGAATGAGCAGTTCTTC CASSYSERGGGNEQFF TRBJ2-1 . TRBD2 TRBV6-6
TGTGCCAGCAGCCCTGGAGGGTTTAGCGGGGGGACCACAGATACGCAGTATTTT CASSPGGFSGGTTDTQYF TRBJ2-3 . TRBD2 TRBV5-6
TGTGCCAGCAGCTCGGGAAACAGTCCGGTTAAACTGTTTTTT CASSSGNSPVKLFF TRBJ1-4 . . TRBV7-9
TGTGCCTGGATGCTAGATAACACTGAAGCTTTCTTT CAWMLDNTEAFF TRBJ1-1 . . TRBV30
TGTGCCAGCAGCGTACAGGGGTCAGAGACCCAGTACTTC CASSVQGSETQYF TRBJ2-5 . TRBD1 TRBV6-5
TGTGCCAGCAGCTTACAGGGGTTTAATTCACCCCTCCACTTT CASSLQGFNSPLHF TRBJ1-6 few . TRBV7-6
TGTGCCAGCAGTCAAGGGACCCCCAGGGGAGCTTTCTTT CASSQGTPRGAFF TRBJ1-1 . . TRBV6-5
TGTGCCAGCAGCTTAGTTCCTCAAGAGACCCAGTACTTC CASSLVPQETQYF TRBJ2-5 . . TRBV7-9
TGTGCCAGCAGCTGGCGACAGACCACCGGGGAGCTGTTTTTT CASSWRQTTGELFF TRBJ2-2 . . TRBV11-1
TGTGCCAGCAGACCGACAGGCGGCAATCAGCCCCAGCATTTT CASRPTGGNQPQHF TRBJ1-5 . . TRBV27
TGTGCCAGCAGTGACTGGACAGCAGATAATAATGAAAAACTGTTTTTT CASSDWTADNNEKLFF TRBJ1-4 . . TRBV25-1
TGTGCCAGCAGTCGAACAGGGGGGGTGGGGGCCAAAAACATTCAGTACTTC CASSRTGGVGAKNIQYF TRBJ2-4 once . TRBV27
TGTGCCAGCAGTTCTGTGCGAGAGACCCAGTACTTC CASSSVRETQYF TRBJ2-5 . . TRBV6-1
TGTGCCAGCAGCTTGCAGGGAACCTACGAGCAGTACTTC CASSLQGTYEQYF TRBJ2-7 . . TRBV7-2
TGTGCCAGTAGTCCCGGCAGGTCTCACTACGAGCAGTACTTC CASSPGRSHYEQYF TRBJ2-7 . . TRBV19
TGTGCCAGCAGCTCTAATACCGACAGGGCGGTCGAGCAGTACTTC CASSSNTDRAVEQYF TRBJ2-7 . TRBD1 TRBV5-4
TGTGCCAGCAGCAGCACCCGGCTAGCGGGGGGGAAAGAGACCCAGTACTTC CASSSTRLAGGKETQYF TRBJ2-5 . TRBD2 TRBV7-2
TGTGCCAGCAACCAGGGGGCGACTGGGGCCAACGTCCTGACTTTC CASNQGATGANVLTF TRBJ2-6 . TRBD1 TRBV2